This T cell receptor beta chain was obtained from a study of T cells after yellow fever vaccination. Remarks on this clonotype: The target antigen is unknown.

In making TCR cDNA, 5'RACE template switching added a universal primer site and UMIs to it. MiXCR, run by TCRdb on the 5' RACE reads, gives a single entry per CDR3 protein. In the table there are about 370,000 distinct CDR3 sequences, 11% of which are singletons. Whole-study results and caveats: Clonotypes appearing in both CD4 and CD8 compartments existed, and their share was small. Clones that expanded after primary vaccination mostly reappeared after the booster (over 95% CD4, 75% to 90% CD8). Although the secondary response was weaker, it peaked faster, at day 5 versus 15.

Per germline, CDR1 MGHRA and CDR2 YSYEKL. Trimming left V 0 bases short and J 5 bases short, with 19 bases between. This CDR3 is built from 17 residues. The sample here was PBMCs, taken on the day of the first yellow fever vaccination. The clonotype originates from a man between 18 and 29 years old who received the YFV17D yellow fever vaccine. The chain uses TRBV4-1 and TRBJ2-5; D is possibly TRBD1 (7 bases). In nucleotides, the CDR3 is TGCGCCAGCAGCCAAGATCGGAGGGGGCGAGGTTGGGAGACCCAGTACTTC. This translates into CASSQDRRGRGWETQYF.